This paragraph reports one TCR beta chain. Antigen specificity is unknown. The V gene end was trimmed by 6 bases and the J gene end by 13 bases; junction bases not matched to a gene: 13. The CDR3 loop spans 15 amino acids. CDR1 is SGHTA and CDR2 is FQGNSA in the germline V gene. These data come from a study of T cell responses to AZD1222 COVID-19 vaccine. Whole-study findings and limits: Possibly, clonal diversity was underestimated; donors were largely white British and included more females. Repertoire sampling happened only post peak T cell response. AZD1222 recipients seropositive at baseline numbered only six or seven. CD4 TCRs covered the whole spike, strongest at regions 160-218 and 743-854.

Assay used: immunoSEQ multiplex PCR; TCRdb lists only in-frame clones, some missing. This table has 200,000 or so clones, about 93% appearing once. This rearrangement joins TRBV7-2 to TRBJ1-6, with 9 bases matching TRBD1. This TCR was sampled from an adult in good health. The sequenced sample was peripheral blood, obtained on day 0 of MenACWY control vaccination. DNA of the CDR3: TGTGCCAGCAGATCCGACAGGGGGACTTTCTCGCCCCTCCACTTT. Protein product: CASRSDRGTFSPLHF.